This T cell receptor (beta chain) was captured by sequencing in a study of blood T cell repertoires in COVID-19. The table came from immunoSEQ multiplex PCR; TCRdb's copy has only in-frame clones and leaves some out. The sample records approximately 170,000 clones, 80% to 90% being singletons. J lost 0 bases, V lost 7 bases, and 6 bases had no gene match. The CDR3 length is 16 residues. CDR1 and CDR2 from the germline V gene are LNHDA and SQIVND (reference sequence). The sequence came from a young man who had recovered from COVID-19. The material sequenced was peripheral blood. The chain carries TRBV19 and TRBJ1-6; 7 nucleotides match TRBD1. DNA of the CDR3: TGTGCCAGTAAGGAGGGGGCGAGCTCCTATAATTCACCCCTCCACTTT. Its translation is CASKEGASSYNSPLHF.